This TCR beta chain came from a study of molecular identifiers for immune sequencing clone quantification. Study-level background: Within a replicate experiment, RNA obtained from either approximately 20,000 or 98,000 naive CD8 cells was divided into five aliquots, and four of those aliquots were then sequenced.

Naive CD8 T cells underwent sorting with the CD8+CD4-CCR7+CD45RA+ definition. V was cut by 1 base and J by 0 bases, with 6 bases left in between. CDR3 length: 15 amino acids. The V gene's germline CDR1 is LGHNA and CDR2 YSLEER. Methods described previously, with TCR primers listed, were used for bulk TCR libraries. TCRdb re-analysed the PCR reads in MiXCR, keeping a single row per CDR3 protein. The top ten clones hold around 0.79% of a sample with approximately 500,000 distinct CDR3 sequences, around 25% of them seen once. Study-wide findings and caveats: Spiked Jurkat TCR RNA equivalent to one cell was reportedly detectable in approximately 980,000 naive cells.

Comment on this clonotype: Its antigen is not identified.

Sequencing used naive CD8+ T cells from blood, with Jurkat cell RNA spiked in. Subset described: FACS-sorted CD8+CD4-CCR7+CD45RA+ naive T cells. This chain uses TRBV4-3 with TRBJ2-2; no reliable D call. The receptor's source is a human donor in good health. Some libraries in this study had Jurkat cell RNA spiked in. DNA of the CDR3: TGCGCCAGCAGCCAAGGAGTAGCGAACACCGGGGAGCTGTTTTTT. Translation gives CASSQGVANTGELFF.